The entry below describes one T cell receptor (beta chain). The sample originates from a study of blood T cell repertoires in COVID-19. Turning to the study itself: Nucleic acid was either cDNA or gDNA, and it came from T cells, B-cell-depleted T cells, or PBMCs.

The data were produced by immunoSEQ multiplex PCR, yet TCRdb's version contains in-frame clones alone and is incomplete. The repertoire consists of 150,000 or so clones, with 79% occurring once and the leading ten covering approximately 5.2%. Followed longitudinally, the Seattle patients had been enrolled during active infection. CDR1 and CDR2 (germline): MNHEY, SVGAGI. V was trimmed by 8 bases and J by 0 bases, leaving 14 bases between them. This CDR3 comprises 14 residues. V gene TRBV6-5 combines with J gene TRBJ2-7; D is possibly TRBD2 (6 bases). The sequenced sample was peripheral blood. The receptor's source is a woman in her 70s with COVID-19, enrolled during active disease. The CDR3 sequence is CASRGPGLSYEQYF. CDR3 in DNA: TGTGCCAGCCGGGGCCCGGGACTCTCCTACGAGCAGTACTTC.